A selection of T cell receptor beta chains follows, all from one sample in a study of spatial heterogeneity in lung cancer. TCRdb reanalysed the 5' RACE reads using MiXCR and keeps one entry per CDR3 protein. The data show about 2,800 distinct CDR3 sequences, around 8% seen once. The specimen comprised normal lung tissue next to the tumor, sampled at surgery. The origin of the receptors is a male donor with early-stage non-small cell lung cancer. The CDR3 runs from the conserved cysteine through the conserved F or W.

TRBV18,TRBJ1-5,CASSPDGHNQPQHF
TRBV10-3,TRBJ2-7,CAISEVPSGPSYEQYF
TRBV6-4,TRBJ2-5,CASSDSASGITETQYF
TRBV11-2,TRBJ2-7,CASSKTGTPPYEQYF
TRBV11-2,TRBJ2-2,CASSLASWELFF
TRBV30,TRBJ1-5,CAWSYSGGISNQPQHF
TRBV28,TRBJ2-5,CASSLYAGTYQETQYF
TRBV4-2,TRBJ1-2,CASSGRYRNLYGYTF
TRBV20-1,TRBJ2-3,CRGGGVSTDTQYF
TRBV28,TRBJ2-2,CASSFGLAVNTGELFF